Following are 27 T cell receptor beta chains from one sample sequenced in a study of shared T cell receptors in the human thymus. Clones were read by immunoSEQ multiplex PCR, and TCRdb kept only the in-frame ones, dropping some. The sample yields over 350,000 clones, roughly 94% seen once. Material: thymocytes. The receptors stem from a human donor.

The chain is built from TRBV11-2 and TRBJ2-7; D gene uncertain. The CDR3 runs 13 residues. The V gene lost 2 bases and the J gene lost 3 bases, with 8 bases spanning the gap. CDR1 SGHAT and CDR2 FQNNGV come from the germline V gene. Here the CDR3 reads CASSLHRFYEQYF. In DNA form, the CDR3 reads TGTGCCAGCAGCTTACACAGATTCTACGAGCAGTACTTC.

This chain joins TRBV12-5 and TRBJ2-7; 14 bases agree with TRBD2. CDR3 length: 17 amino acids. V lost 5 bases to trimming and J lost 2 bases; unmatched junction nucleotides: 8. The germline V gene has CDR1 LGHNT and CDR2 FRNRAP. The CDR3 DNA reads TGTGCTAGTGGTCCGGGACTAGCGGGAGCTGGACCCTACGAGCAGTACTTC. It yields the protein CASGPGLAGAGPYEQYF.

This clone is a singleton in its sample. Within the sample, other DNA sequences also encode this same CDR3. CDR3 loop: CASSLSASYEQYF. CDR3 coding DNA: TGTGCCAGCAGTTTATCGGCTTCCTACGAGCAGTACTTC. The chain links TRBV27 to TRBJ2-7; D gene unclear. From germline, CDR1 is MNHEY and CDR2 SMNVEV (reference sequence). Trimming pared 0 bases from V and 1 base from J, leaving 4 bases between. The CDR3 has 13 amino acids.

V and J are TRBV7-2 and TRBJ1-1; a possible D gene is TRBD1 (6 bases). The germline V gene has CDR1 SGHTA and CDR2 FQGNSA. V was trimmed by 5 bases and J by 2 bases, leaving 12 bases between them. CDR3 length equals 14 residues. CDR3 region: CASSPEGENTEAFF. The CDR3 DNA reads TGTGCCAGCAGCCCCGAGGGGGAAAACACTGAAGCTTTCTTT.

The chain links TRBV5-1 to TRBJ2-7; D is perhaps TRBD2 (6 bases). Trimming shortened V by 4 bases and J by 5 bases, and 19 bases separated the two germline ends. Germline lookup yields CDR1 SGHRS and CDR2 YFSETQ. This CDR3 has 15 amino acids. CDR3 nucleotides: TGCGCCAGCAGCCCAGGACACGGGAGAACCAACGAGCAGTACTTC. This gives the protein CASSPGHGRTNEQYF.

The CDR3 DNA follows: TGTGCCACCAGCAGATACCGGGACAGGGGCCAACAAGAGACCCAGTACTTC. This gives the protein CATSRYRDRGQQETQYF. V gene TRBV15 combines with J gene TRBJ2-5; the match to TRBD1 covers 10 bases. The CDR3 length is 17 residues. From germline, CDR1 is LNHNV and CDR2 YYDKDF (reference sequence). V dropped 2 bases and J dropped 2; count of bases not matched to a gene: 8.

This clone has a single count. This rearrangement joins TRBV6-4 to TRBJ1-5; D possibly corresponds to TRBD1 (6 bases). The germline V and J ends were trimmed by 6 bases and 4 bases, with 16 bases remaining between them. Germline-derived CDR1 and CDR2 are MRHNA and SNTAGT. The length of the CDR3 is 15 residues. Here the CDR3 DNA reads TGTGCCAGCAGGGAATCGGACAGTTTAAATCAGCCCCAGCATTTT. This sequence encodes CASRESDSLNQPQHF.

In DNA form, the CDR3 reads TGTGCCAGCAGCGAGCGGGACAGGCCCTACGAGCAGTACTTC. It encodes CASSERDRPYEQYF. The genes are TRBV7-2 and TRBJ2-7; possibly TRBD1 for D (8 bases). The V and J ends lost 5 bases and 2 bases respectively, with 13 bases between them. The CDR3 length is 14 residues. The V gene's germline CDR1 is SGHTA and CDR2 FQGNSA.

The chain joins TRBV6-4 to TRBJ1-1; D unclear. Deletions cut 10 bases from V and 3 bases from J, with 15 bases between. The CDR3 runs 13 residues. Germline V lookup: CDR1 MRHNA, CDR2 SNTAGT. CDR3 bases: TGTGCCATCCCAACGGATAGGGACACTGAAGCTTTCTTT. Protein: CAIPTDRDTEAFF.

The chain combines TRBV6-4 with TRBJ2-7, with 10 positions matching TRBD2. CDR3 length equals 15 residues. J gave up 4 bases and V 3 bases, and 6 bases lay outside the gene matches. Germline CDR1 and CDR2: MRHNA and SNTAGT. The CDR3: CASSEELAGAYEQYF. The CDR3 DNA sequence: TGTGCCAGCAGTGAAGAGCTAGCGGGAGCTTACGAGCAGTACTTC.

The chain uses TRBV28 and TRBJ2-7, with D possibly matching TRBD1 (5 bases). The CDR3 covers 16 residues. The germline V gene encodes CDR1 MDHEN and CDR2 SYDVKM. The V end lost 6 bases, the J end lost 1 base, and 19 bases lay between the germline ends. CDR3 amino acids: CASRPYDSRVSYEQYF. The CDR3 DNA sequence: TGTGCCAGCAGACCTTATGACAGTCGGGTTTCCTACGAGCAGTACTTC.

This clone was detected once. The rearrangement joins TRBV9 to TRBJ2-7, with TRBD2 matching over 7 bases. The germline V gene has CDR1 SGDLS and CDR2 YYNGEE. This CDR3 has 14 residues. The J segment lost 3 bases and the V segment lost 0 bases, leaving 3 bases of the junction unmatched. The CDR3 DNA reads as TGTGCCAGCAGCGTAGGGCGGGAGCTCTACGAGCAGTACTTC. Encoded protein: CASSVGRELYEQYF. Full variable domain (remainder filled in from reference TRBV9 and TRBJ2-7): DSGVTQTPKHLITATGQRVTLRCSPRSGDLSVYWYQQSLDQGLQFLIQYYNGEERAKGNILERFSAQQFPDLHSELNLSSLELGDSALYFCASSVGRELYEQYFGPGTRLTVT.

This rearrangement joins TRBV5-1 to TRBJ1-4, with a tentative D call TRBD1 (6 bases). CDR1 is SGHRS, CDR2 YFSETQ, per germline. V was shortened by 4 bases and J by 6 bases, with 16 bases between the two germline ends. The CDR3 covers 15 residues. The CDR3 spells CASSGRRGPYEKLFF. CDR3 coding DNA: TGCGCCAGCAGCGGACGGCGGGGGCCGTATGAAAAACTGTTTTTT.

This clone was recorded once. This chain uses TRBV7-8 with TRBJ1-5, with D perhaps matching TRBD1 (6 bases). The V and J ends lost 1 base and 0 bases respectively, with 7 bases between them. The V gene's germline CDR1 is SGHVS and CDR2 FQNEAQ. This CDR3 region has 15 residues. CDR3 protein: CASSLGGASNQPQHF. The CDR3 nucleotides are TGTGCCAGCAGCTTAGGGGGGGCTAGCAATCAGCCCCAGCATTTT.

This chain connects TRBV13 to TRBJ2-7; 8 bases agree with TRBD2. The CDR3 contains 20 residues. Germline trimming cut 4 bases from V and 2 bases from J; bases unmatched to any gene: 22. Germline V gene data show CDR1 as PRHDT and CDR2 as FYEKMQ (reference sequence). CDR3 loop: CASSSCNSGSSARHPYEQYF. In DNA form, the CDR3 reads TGTGCCAGCAGCTCATGCAACAGCGGGAGTTCAGCCCGCCACCCCTACGAGCAGTACTTC.

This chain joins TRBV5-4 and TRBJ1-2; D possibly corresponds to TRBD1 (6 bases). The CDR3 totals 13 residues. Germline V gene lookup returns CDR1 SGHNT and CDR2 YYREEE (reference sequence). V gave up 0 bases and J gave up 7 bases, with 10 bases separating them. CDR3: CASSLEQGAGYTF. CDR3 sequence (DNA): TGTGCCAGCAGCTTGGAACAGGGCGCTGGCTACACCTTC.

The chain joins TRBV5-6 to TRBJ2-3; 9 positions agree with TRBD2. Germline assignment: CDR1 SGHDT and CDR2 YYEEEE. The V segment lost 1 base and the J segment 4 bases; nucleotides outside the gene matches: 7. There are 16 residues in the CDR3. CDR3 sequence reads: CASSLRLAGLADTQYF. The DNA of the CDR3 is TGTGCCAGCAGCTTGCGGCTAGCGGGACTAGCAGATACGCAGTATTTT.

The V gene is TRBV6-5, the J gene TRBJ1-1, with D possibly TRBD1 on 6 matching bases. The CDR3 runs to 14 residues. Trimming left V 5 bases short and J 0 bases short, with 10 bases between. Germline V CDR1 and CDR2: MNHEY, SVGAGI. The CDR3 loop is CASSHREVNTEAFF. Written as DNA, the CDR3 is TGTGCCAGCAGTCACAGGGAGGTGAACACTGAAGCTTTCTTT.

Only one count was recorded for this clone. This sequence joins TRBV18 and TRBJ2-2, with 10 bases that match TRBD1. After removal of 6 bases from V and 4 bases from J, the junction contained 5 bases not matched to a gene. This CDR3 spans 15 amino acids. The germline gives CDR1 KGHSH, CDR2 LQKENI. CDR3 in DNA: TGTGCCAGCTCCCCGGGACAGGGGCCCACCGGGGAGCTGTTTTTT. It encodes CASSPGQGPTGELFF.

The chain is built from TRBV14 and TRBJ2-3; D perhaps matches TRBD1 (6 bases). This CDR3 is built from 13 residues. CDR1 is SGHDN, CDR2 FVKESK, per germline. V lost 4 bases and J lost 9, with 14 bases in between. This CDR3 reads CASSPKQGLTQYF. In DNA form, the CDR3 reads TGTGCCAGCAGCCCGAAGCAGGGGCTCACGCAGTATTTT.

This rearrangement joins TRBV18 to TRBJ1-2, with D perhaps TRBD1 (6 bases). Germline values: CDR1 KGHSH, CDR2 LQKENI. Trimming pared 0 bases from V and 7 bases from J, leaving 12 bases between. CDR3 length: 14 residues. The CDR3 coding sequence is TGTGCCAGCTCACCACCTCACAGGGTGAGTGGCTACACCTTC. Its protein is CASSPPHRVSGYTF.

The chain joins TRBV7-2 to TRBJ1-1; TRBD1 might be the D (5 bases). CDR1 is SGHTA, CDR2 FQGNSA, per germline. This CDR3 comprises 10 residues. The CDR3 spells CAAGDTEAFF. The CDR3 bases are TGTGCAGCGGGGGACACTGAAGCTTTCTTT. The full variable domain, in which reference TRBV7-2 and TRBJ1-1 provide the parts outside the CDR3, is GAGVSQSPSNKVTEKGKDVELRCDPISGHTALYWYRQSLGQGLEFLIYFQGNSAPDKSGLPSDRFSAERTGGSVSTLTIQRTQQEDSAVYLCAAGDTEAFFGQGTRLTVV.

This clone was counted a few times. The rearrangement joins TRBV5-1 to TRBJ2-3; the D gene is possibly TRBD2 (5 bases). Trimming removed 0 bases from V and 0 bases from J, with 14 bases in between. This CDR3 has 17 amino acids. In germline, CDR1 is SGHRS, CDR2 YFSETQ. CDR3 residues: CASSLAKLSGSTDTQYF. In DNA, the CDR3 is TGCGCCAGCAGCTTGGCTAAGCTGAGCGGAAGCACAGATACGCAGTATTTT.

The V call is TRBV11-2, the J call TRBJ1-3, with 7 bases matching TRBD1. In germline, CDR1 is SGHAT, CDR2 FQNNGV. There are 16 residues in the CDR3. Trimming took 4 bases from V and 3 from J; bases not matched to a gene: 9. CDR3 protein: CASSSAKGAVGNTIYF. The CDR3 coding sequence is TGTGCCAGCAGCTCCGCGAAGGGGGCGGTTGGAAACACCATATATTTT.

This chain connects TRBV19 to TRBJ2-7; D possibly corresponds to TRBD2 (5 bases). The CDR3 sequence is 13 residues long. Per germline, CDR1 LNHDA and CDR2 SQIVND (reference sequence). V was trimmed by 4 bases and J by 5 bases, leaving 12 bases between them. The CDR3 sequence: CASSTTEVDEQYF. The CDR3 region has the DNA TGTGCCAGTAGTACCACGGAGGTGGACGAGCAGTACTTC. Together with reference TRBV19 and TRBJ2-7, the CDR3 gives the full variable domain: DGGITQSPKYLFRKEGQNVTLSCEQNLNHDAMYWYRQDPGQGLRLIYYSQIVNDFQKGDIAEGYSVSREKKESFPLTVTSAQKNPTAFYLCASSTTEVDEQYFGPGTRLTVT.

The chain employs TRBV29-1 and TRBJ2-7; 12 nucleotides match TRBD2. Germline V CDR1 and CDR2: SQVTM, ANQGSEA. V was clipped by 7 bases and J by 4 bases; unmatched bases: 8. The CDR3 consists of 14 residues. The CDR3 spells CSAVLAGGFYEQYF. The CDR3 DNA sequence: TGCAGCGCTGTACTAGCGGGAGGTTTTTACGAGCAGTACTTC.

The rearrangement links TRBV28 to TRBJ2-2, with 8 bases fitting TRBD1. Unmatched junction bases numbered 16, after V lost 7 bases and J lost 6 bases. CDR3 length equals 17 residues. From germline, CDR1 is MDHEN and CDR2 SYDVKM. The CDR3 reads CASTGLKTGEDAGELFF. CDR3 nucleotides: TGTGCCAGCACCGGACTAAAGACAGGGGAGGATGCCGGGGAGCTGTTTTTT.